This T cell receptor (beta chain) was sequenced for a study of control samples from healthy donors and cancer patients. Libraries were prepared by immunoSEQ multiplex PCR; TCRdb keeps only in-frame clonotypes and omits some of them. The table lists some 140,000 clones, approximately 96% of them singletons. There are 15 residues in the CDR3. CDR1 MNHEY and CDR2 SVGAGI come from the germline V gene. V lost 6 bases, J lost 8 bases, and 17 bases lay in between. The sequenced sample was blood. This sequence joins TRBV6-5 and TRBJ1-6, with D possibly matching TRBD1 (5 bases). The source is a man aged 40-55 years in good health. The CDR3 DNA reads TGTGCCAGCAGACCTGACAGCCCCCCCCATTCACCCCTCCACTTT. It specifies CASRPDSPPHSPLHF.